The 15 T cell receptor beta chains presented below share a single source sample, sequenced in a study of spatial heterogeneity in lung cancer. General study results and limits: One measure, the expanded intratumoral alpha and beta TCR count, tracked tumor mutation counts.

Sample time point: sample taken at primary tumor resection. For these receptors, no antigen is known. Via MiXCR, TCRdb re-called the 5' RACE reads, giving one row per CDR3 protein. The sample holds some 4,800 distinct CDR3 sequences, around 12% seen once. The sample here was lung tumor tissue, taken at surgery. These receptors were taken from a male donor with early-stage non-small cell lung cancer.

Within the sample, this clonotype is medium-sized. The genes are TRBV7-3 and TRBJ2-5; D is unclear. Germline CDR1 reads SGHTA; CDR2 reads FQGTGA. This CDR3 is 11 amino acids long. Deletions cut 10 bases from V and 4 bases from J, with 10 bases between. The CDR3 sequence is CATLGPETQYF. The CDR3 DNA follows: TGTGCCACCTTAGGTCCAGAGACCCAGTACTTC.

This clonotype appeared once. The chain recombines TRBV28 with TRBJ2-2; 9 bases match TRBD2. Germline assignment: CDR1 MDHEN and CDR2 SYDVKM. CDR3 size: 16 residues. The V segment lost 3 bases and the J segment 6 bases; nucleotides outside the gene matches: 8. DNA of the CDR3: TGTGCCAGCAGTTTGGATCTAGCGGGAAGGCCCGGGGAGCTGTTTTTT. Translating gives CASSLDLAGRPGELFF.

This clonotype was picked up many times. The CDR3 loop reads CSVEFLAAYNEQFF. The CDR3 nucleotides read TGCAGCGTTGAGTTTCTAGCGGCTTACAATGAGCAGTTCTTC. The V and J genes are TRBV29-1 and TRBJ2-1, with 7 bases fitting TRBD2. The CDR3 is 14 amino acids. The V gene end was trimmed by 3 bases and the J gene end by 4 bases; junction bases not matched to a gene: 6. Germline CDR1 is SQVTM and CDR2 is ANQGSEA.

This sequence joins TRBV7-2 and TRBJ2-1; D may be TRBD2 (6 bases). Germline CDR1 is SGHTA and CDR2 is FQGNSA. The CDR3 consists of 15 residues. Trimming took off 0 bases at V and 2 bases at J, with 8 bases between the two ends. The CDR3 sequence: CASSLAAGPYNEQFF. CDR3 nucleotides: TGTGCCAGCAGCTTAGCGGCGGGGCCCTACAATGAGCAGTTCTTC.

By sample share, this clonotype is medium-sized. CDR3 amino acids: CASSFQRLAGFYEQYF. CDR3 bases: TGTGCCAGCAGCTTCCAACGACTAGCGGGGTTCTACGAGCAGTACTTC. This chain uses TRBV5-5 with TRBJ2-7, with 11 bases lining up with TRBD2. The J segment lost 3 bases and the V segment lost 2 bases, leaving 7 bases of the junction unmatched. The CDR3 covers 16 residues. Germline loops: CDR1 SGHKS, CDR2 YYEKEE (reference sequence). Filled out from reference TRBV5-5 and TRBJ2-7, the complete variable domain reads DAGVTQSPTHLIKTRGQQVTLRCSPISGHKSVSWYQQVLGQGPQFIFQYYEKEERGRGNFPDRFSARQFPNYSSELNVNALLLGDSALYLCASSFQRLAGFYEQYFGPGTRLTVT.

This clonotype has ten or more counts. In nucleotides, the CDR3 is TGCAGTGCTTATACAGGAGGAGGGAGCCCGGGGGAGCAGTACTTC. Protein product: CSAYTGGGSPGEQYF. This chain links TRBV20-1 with TRBJ2-7, with a weak D call TRBD2 (6 bases). Germline lookup yields CDR1 DFQATT and CDR2 SNEGSKA (reference sequence). V was shortened by 5 bases and J by 7 bases, with 24 bases between the two germline ends. This CDR3 has 15 amino acids.

This clonotype is medium-sized by share. The chain is built from TRBV27 and TRBJ2-7, with 9 bases that match TRBD1. The CDR3 is 14 residues long. CDR1 is MNHEY, CDR2 SMNVEV, per germline (reference sequence). V dropped 0 bases and J dropped 6; count of bases not matched to a gene: 3. CDR3 in DNA: TGTGCCAGCAGTTTATCATACAGGGGGCCCGAGCAGTACTTC. The encoded protein is CASSLSYRGPEQYF.

By frequency in the sample, this clonotype is medium-sized. V and J are TRBV11-2 and TRBJ1-4; D gene ambiguous. Germline V gene sequence: CDR1 SGHAT, CDR2 FQNNGV. Deletions cut 1 base from V and 3 bases from J, with 9 bases between. CDR3 size: 15 residues. The CDR3 DNA reads as TGTGCCAGCAGCTTAGGGGTGCAGCCTAATGAAAAACTGTTTTTT. Residues: CASSLGVQPNEKLFF. Together with reference TRBV11-2 and TRBJ1-4, the CDR3 gives the full variable domain: EAGVAQSPRYKIIEKRQSVAFWCNPISGHATLYWYQQILGQGPKLLIQFQNNGVVDDSQLPKDRFSAERLKGVDSTLKIQPAKLEDSAVYLCASSLGVQPNEKLFFGSGTQLSVL.

In its sample, this clonotype ranks as medium-sized. The V gene is TRBV29-1, the J gene TRBJ2-7; 9 positions agree with TRBD1. The V gene end was trimmed by 3 bases and the J gene end by 6 bases; junction bases not matched to a gene: 3. The germline CDR1 and CDR2 sequences are SQVTM and ANQGSEA. The CDR3 covers 12 residues. As DNA, the CDR3 is TGCAGCGTTGACAAGGACAGGGGCGAGCAGTACTTC. Amino acid sequence: CSVDKDRGEQYF.

This clonotype was found many times. V and J are TRBV18 and TRBJ1-2, with TRBD1 matching 8 bases. The CDR3 totals 13 residues. Unmatched junction bases numbered 3, after V lost 5 bases and J lost 4 bases. In germline, CDR1 is KGHSH, CDR2 LQKENI. The CDR3 nucleotides are TGTGCCAGCTCAGAGGGACAGGCCTATGGCTACACCTTC. Protein product: CASSEGQAYGYTF.

This clonotype qualifies as medium-sized. The chain employs TRBV20-1 and TRBJ2-5; a possible D gene is TRBD1 (6 bases). The germline V gene encodes CDR1 DFQATT and CDR2 SNEGSKA (reference sequence). There are 15 residues in the CDR3. The V end was cut by 0 bases, the J end by 5 bases, with 16 bases between. CDR3 coding DNA: TGCAGTGCTAGAGATCAGGGGAAGGTGAGGGAGACCCAGTACTTC. This gives the protein CSARDQGKVRETQYF.

This clonotype rates as medium-sized (0.01 to 0.1%). The chain joins TRBV12-3 or TRBV12-4 to TRBJ2-7; 14 positions agree with TRBD2. This CDR3 spans 13 amino acids. The V and J ends lost 6 bases and 7 bases, in that order; junction bases with no gene match: 2. The CDR3 nucleotides are TGTGCCAGCAGAGGACTAGCGGGAGGAGAGCAGTACTTC. Encoded protein: CASRGLAGGEQYF.

The V and J genes are TRBV20-1 and TRBJ2-6; D gene uncertain. The length of the CDR3 is 18 residues. Germline V gene data show CDR1 as DFQATT and CDR2 as SNEGSKA (reference sequence). The V end lost 0 bases, the J end lost 0 bases, and 15 bases lay between the germline ends. The CDR3 reads CSARDGGKRRSGANVLTF. CDR3 bases: TGCAGTGCTAGAGATGGTGGCAAGCGACGCTCTGGGGCCAACGTCCTGACTTTC.

For this clonotype: A read error is possible here, since a much larger clone lies one base away. This chain connects TRBV7-2 to TRBJ1-1, with a possible D match to TRBD1 (6 bases). Germline loops: CDR1 SGHTA, CDR2 FQGNSA. The CDR3 length is 15 residues. This CDR3 is CDSSREGDMNTEAFF. Here the CDR3 DNA reads TGTGACAGCAGCAGAGAAGGGGACATGAACACTGAAGCTTTCTTT. The variable domain in full, with the rest retrieved from reference TRBV7-2 and TRBJ1-1, is GAGVSQSPSNKVTEKGKDVELRCDPISGHTALYWYRQSLGQGLEFLIYFQGNSAPDKSGLPSDRFSAERTGGSVSTLTIQRTQQEDSAVYLCDSSREGDMNTEAFFGQGTRLTVV.

Ten or more counts support this clonotype. The chain couples TRBV7-2 to TRBJ2-7, with D maybe TRBD2 (7 bases). The germline CDR1 and CDR2 sequences are SGHTA and FQGNSA. Trimming removed 1 base at V and 2 bases at J, with 15 bases between. The CDR3 loop spans 16 amino acids. CDR3 DNA: TGTGCCAGCAGCTTAGGGTCCGGGGGGCGGACCTACGAGCAGTACTTC. Protein sequence: CASSLGSGGRTYEQYF.